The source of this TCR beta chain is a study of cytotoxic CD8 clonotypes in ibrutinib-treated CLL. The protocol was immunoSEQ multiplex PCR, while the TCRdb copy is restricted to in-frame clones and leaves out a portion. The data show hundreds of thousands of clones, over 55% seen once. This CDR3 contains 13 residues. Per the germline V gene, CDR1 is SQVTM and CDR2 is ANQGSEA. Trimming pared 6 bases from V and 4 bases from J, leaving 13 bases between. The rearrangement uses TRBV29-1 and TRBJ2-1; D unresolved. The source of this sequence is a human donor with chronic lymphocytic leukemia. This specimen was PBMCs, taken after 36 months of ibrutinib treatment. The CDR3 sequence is CSVVDRPYNEQFF. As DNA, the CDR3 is TGCAGCGTCGTAGACCGACCGTACAATGAGCAGTTCTTC.